This T cell receptor (beta chain) is from a study of T cells in Graves' hyperthyroidism and ophthalmopathy. Diagnoses were made from clinical symptoms, serum measures (thyroxine and TRAb), thyroid ultrasound and orbital computed tomography. TCR beta CDR3 regions were amplified from RNA transcripts. The HTBI set primed first-round TCR CDR3 RT-PCR. Via MiXCR, TCRdb re-called the multiplex PCR reads, giving one row per CDR3 protein. This sample has roughly 280,000 distinct CDR3 sequences; 22% occur once, and the top ten carry around 64%. The receptor was derived from a young man with Graves' ophthalmopathy. Source material: blood.

CDR3 nucleotides: TGTGCCAGCAGCGCCGATACCGGGGAGCTGTTTTTT. Encoded protein: CASSADTGELFF. The chain joins TRBV9 to TRBJ2-2, with D hard to call. CDR1 and CDR2 from the germline V gene are SGDLS and YYNGEE. This CDR3 has 12 amino acids. The V end was cut by 3 bases, the J end by 5 bases, with 5 bases between.